The 26 T cell receptor beta chains listed next were all sequenced from one sample in a study of OX40 agonist ivuxolimab in advanced cancers. Clones were sequenced by immunoSEQ multiplex PCR, and TCRdb holds only the in-frame ones, with some missing. This sample has 57,000 or so clones, with roughly nine tenths found just once. Specimen: CD4+ or CD8+ T cells sorted from blood, collected in a trial of the OX40 agonist ivuxolimab. These receptors came from an adult with an advanced solid tumor such as melanoma, head and neck, liver or kidney cancer.

This clone turned up a few times. The chain couples TRBV6-6 to TRBJ2-3; possible D gene TRBD2, 6 bases. CDR3 length: 12 residues. V lost 6 bases to trimming and J lost 6 bases, with 10 bases between them. Germline assignment: CDR1 MNHNY and CDR2 SVGAGI (reference sequence). The CDR3 nucleotides are TGTGCCAGCAGGGGAGGTGGGGATACGCAGTATTTT. Amino acids: CASRGGGDTQYF.

V usage is TRBV7-9 and J usage is TRBJ2-7; 11 positions match TRBD2. CDR1 SEHNR and CDR2 FQNEAQ come from the germline V gene (reference sequence). Unmatched junction bases numbered 11, after V lost 5 bases and J lost 2 bases. The CDR3 sequence is 17 residues long. The chain's CDR3 is CASSPPNVLAGAYEQYF. For the CDR3, the DNA is TGTGCCAGCAGCCCGCCCAATGTACTAGCGGGAGCCTACGAGCAGTACTTC.

The J gene is TRBJ2-7, the V gene TRBV7-2; D perhaps matches TRBD2 (6 bases). CDR1 SGHTA and CDR2 FQGNSA come from the germline V gene. The CDR3 has 15 amino acids. V was clipped by 5 bases and J by 0 bases, with 14 bases between them. This CDR3 reads CASSPIISGSYEQYF. The DNA of the CDR3 is TGTGCCAGCAGCCCCATAATTAGCGGCTCCTACGAGCAGTACTTC.

The count of this clone is one. The chain uses TRBV29-1 and TRBJ1-4, with D uncertain. The CDR3 spans 11 residues. With 5 bases removed from V and 4 bases from J, the gap between germline ends came to 5 bases. CDR1 is SQVTM, CDR2 ANQGSEA, per germline. This CDR3 is CSVRHNEKLFF. The CDR3 DNA reads TGCAGCGTTCGGCATAATGAAAAACTGTTTTTT. Supplemented by reference TRBV29-1 and TRBJ1-4, the full variable domain reads SAVISQKPSRDICQRGTSLTIQCQVDSQVTMMFWYRQQPGQSLTLIATANQGSEATYESGFVIDKFPISRPNLTFSTLTVSNMSPEDSSIYLCSVRHNEKLFFGSGTQLSVL.

The V call is TRBV5-6, the J call TRBJ2-1, with D tentatively TRBD1 or TRBD2 (5 bases each). Trimming cost V 7 bases and J 3 bases, with 14 bases left between them. In germline, CDR1 is SGHDT, CDR2 YYEEEE. There are 14 residues in the CDR3. As DNA, the CDR3 is TGTGCCAGCTTACCCGGGGCCCGCTACAATGAGCAGTTCTTC. The encoded protein is CASLPGARYNEQFF.

The CDR3 spells CASSLRVSWGDTQYF. The CDR3 DNA sequence: TGTGCCAGCAGCTTACGGGTTAGTTGGGGAGATACGCAGTATTTT. The chain is built from TRBV7-9 and TRBJ2-3; D is undetermined. This CDR3 has 15 amino acids. The germline V and J ends were trimmed by 2 bases and 5 bases, with 14 bases remaining between them. Germline CDR1 SEHNR, CDR2 FQNEAQ (reference sequence).

This rearrangement joins TRBV5-1 to TRBJ2-3; 9 nucleotides line up with TRBD1. CDR1 and CDR2 from the germline V gene are SGHRS and YFSETQ. The CDR3 has 15 residues. Trimming cost V 4 bases and J 0 bases; bases outside gene matches: 3. In DNA form, the CDR3 reads TGCGCCAGCAGCCCAGGACAGGGGAGCACAGATACGCAGTATTTT. Its protein is CASSPGQGSTDTQYF.

The chain employs TRBV7-9 and TRBJ2-3, with a weak D call TRBD2 (6 bases). CDR1 is SEHNR, CDR2 FQNEAQ, per germline (reference sequence). Between the trimmed V and J ends, which lost 8 bases and 0 bases, there was a span of 12 bases. This CDR3 region has 14 residues. The CDR3 region is CASFRLASTDTQYF. The CDR3 bases are TGTGCCAGCTTCAGGCTAGCGAGCACAGATACGCAGTATTTT.

In nucleotides, the CDR3 is TGTGCCTGGAGTGTGGGGACAGCTGGAAACACCATATATTTT. Encoded protein: CAWSVGTAGNTIYF. The V and J genes are TRBV30 and TRBJ1-3; TRBD1 matches at 7 bases. This CDR3 comprises 14 residues. Germline CDR1 reads GTSNPN; CDR2 reads SVGIG (reference sequence). V was clipped by 0 bases and J by 2 bases; unmatched bases: 1.

A single count supports this clone. J is TRBJ1-5 and V is TRBV6-5; D remains unclear. The CDR3 is 13 amino acids. Germline loops: CDR1 MNHEY, CDR2 SVGAGI. V dropped 9 bases and J dropped 9 bases, with 18 bases sitting between them. The DNA of the CDR3 is TGTGCCAGTTCGGGTCTACACGGTCGGCCCCAGCATTTT. Its protein product is CASSGLHGRPQHF.

The chain links TRBV2 to TRBJ1-2, with D possibly TRBD1 on 6 matching bases. The V end was cut by 7 bases, the J end by 7 bases, with 19 bases between. The CDR3 runs 14 residues. Germline V CDR1 and CDR2: SNHLY, FYNNEI. CDR3 bases: TGTGCCAGCACTATAGACAGGCCCGGTAGTGGCTACACCTTC. This encodes CASTIDRPGSGYTF.

The V gene is TRBV14, the J gene TRBJ2-5, with TRBD2 identical over 10 bases. The CDR3 runs 14 residues. Looked up from germline, CDR1 is SGHDN and CDR2 is FVKESK. Trimming cost V 4 bases and J 4 bases; bases outside gene matches: 3. DNA for the CDR3: TGTGCCAGCAGCCCTTGGACTAGCGGAGAGACCCAGTACTTC. This codes for CASSPWTSGETQYF.

The V call is TRBV6-5, the J call TRBJ2-1; 9 bases are shared with TRBD2. The length of the CDR3 is 15 residues. Germline loops: CDR1 MNHEY, CDR2 SVGAGI. With V trimmed by 1 base and J by 6 bases, 4 bases remained unmatched. The DNA for the CDR3 is TGTGCCAGCAGTTACTTACGCGGGAGGGCCAATGAGCAGTTCTTC. Translated: CASSYLRGRANEQFF.

The rearrangement uses TRBV6-1 and TRBJ2-1; 12 bases map to TRBD2. Trimming removed 3 bases from V and 12 bases from J; junction bases left unmatched: 9. Germline V gene lookup returns CDR1 MNHNS and CDR2 SASEGT. This CDR3 comprises 15 residues. The CDR3 sequence is CASSETSGSVDLQFF. The CDR3 DNA is TGTGCCAGCAGTGAGACTAGCGGGAGTGTCGACTTGCAGTTCTTC.

This sequence joins TRBV28 and TRBJ1-2; no definite D call. In germline, CDR1 is MDHEN, CDR2 SYDVKM. The V end was cut by 7 bases, the J end by 7 bases, with 10 bases between. CDR3 length equals 11 residues. The CDR3 is CASTPGVGYTF. CDR3 sequence (DNA): TGTGCCAGCACTCCGGGAGTTGGCTACACCTTC.

The V gene is TRBV9, the J gene TRBJ1-5; the D is unclear. The V end was cut by 0 bases, the J end by 7 bases, with 11 bases between. This CDR3 comprises 14 residues. Per germline, CDR1 SGDLS and CDR2 YYNGEE. Written as DNA, the CDR3 is TGTGCCAGCAGCGTAGGCCATGTGACCCAGCCCCAGCATTTT. This encodes CASSVGHVTQPQHF.

The chain recombines TRBV5-1 with TRBJ1-2; weak D call: TRBD1 (6 bases). The length of the CDR3 is 14 residues. Trimming shortened V by 4 bases and J by 4 bases, and 14 bases separated the two germline ends. Germline values: CDR1 SGHRS, CDR2 YFSETQ. The CDR3 sequence is CASSMTGEGYGYTF. The CDR3 coding sequence is TGCGCCAGCAGCATGACAGGCGAAGGCTATGGCTACACCTTC.

V is TRBV15 and J is TRBJ2-3; 16 bases are a match to TRBD2. The V gene end was trimmed by 1 base and the J gene end by 2 bases; junction bases not matched to a gene: 9. Germline lookup yields CDR1 LNHNV and CDR2 YYDKDF (reference sequence). The CDR3 runs 20 residues. The CDR3 here is CATSRAPGLAGGPNTDTQYF. Written as DNA, the CDR3 is TGTGCCACCAGCAGAGCCCCGGGACTAGCGGGAGGGCCAAACACAGATACGCAGTATTTT.

This clone was detected once. The junction departs from the called germline gene at one end, perhaps through a read error. The rearrangement uses TRBV7-3 and TRBJ2-1; 7 bases are shared with TRBD2. The germline V gene has CDR1 SGHTA and CDR2 FQGTGA. The CDR3 has 15 residues. The CDR3 reads CASSSGGRANNEQFF. The DNA of the CDR3 is TGTGCCAGTAGCTCGGGGGGTAGAGCCAACAATGAGCAGTTCTTC.

The rearrangement links TRBV18 to TRBJ2-3; perhaps TRBD1 as D (6 bases). The germline V and J ends were trimmed by 5 bases and 2 bases, with 14 bases remaining between them. The CDR3 covers 15 residues. Germline loops: CDR1 KGHSH, CDR2 LQKENI. The CDR3, as DNA: TGTGCCAGCTCAATGGACAGCGTTATCACAGATACGCAGTATTTT. Amino acid sequence: CASSMDSVITDTQYF.

The chain carries TRBV5-4 and TRBJ2-6, with D possibly being TRBD1 (5 bases). CDR3 size: 15 residues. Germline values: CDR1 SGHNT, CDR2 YYREEE (reference sequence). Trimming removed 2 bases from V and 4 bases from J, with 10 bases in between. CDR3 in amino acids: CASSFKGVGANVLTF. In nucleotides, the CDR3 is TGTGCCAGCAGCTTCAAAGGGGTCGGGGCCAACGTCCTGACTTTC.

This rearrangement joins TRBV5-1 to TRBJ2-7, with 10 bases aligning to TRBD2. There are 17 residues in the CDR3. The V gene's germline CDR1 is SGHRS and CDR2 YFSETQ. With V trimmed by 3 bases and J by 4 bases, 13 bases remained unmatched. CDR3 nucleotides: TGCGCCAGCAGCTCCCTTCCGGGGCTAGCGGGAGAGTACGAGCAGTACTTC. Protein product: CASSSLPGLAGEYEQYF.

The rearrangement links TRBV6-6 to TRBJ2-7, with TRBD2 identical over 7 bases. Germline V gives CDR1 MNHNY, CDR2 SVGAGI (reference sequence). There are 14 residues in the CDR3. J gave up 5 bases and V 5 bases, and 9 bases lay outside the gene matches. The CDR3 is CASSQVSGLNEQYF. CDR3 sequence (DNA): TGTGCCAGCAGTCAGGTTAGCGGGCTGAACGAGCAGTACTTC.

The J gene is TRBJ2-1, the V gene TRBV7-3; D tentatively fits TRBD1 or TRBD2 (6 bases each). CDR3 length: 19 amino acids. CDR1 SGHTA and CDR2 FQGTGA come from the germline V gene. Trimming took off 0 bases at V and 7 bases at J, with 25 bases between the two ends. CDR3 region: CASSLTGGSSGGTRNEQFF. The CDR3 nucleotides are TGTGCCAGCAGCTTAACGGGGGGCAGTAGCGGCGGTACTAGGAATGAGCAGTTCTTC.

The chain uses TRBV18 and TRBJ2-3, with 14 nucleotides matching TRBD2. V gave up 3 bases and J gave up 8 bases; unmatched junction bases: 7. The CDR3 is 16 amino acids. Germline V gene lookup returns CDR1 KGHSH and CDR2 LQKENI. CDR3 protein: CASSPGTSGSWGTQYF. The CDR3 coding sequence is TGTGCCAGCTCACCCGGGACTAGCGGGAGTTGGGGTACGCAGTATTTT.

The chain recombines TRBV7-9 with TRBJ2-1, with 7 bases fitting TRBD2. Germline trimming cut 8 bases from V and 6 bases from J; bases unmatched to any gene: 10. CDR1 is SEHNR and CDR2 is FQNEAQ in the germline V gene (reference sequence). The CDR3 loop spans 14 amino acids. In DNA form, the CDR3 reads TGTGCCAGCGTACGGTCCGGGGGGTCCAATGAGCAGTTCTTC. Amino acids: CASVRSGGSNEQFF.